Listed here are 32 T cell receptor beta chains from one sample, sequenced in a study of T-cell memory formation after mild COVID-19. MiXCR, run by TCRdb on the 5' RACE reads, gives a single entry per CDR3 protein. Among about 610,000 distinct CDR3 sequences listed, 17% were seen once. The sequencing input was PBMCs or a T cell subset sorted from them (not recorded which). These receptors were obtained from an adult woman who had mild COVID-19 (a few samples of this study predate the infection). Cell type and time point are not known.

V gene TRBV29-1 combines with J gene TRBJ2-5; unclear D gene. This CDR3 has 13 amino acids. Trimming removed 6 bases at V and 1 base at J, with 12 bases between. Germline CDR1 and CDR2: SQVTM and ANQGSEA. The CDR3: CSVVTGPQETQYF. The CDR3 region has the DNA TGCAGCGTGGTCACCGGGCCCCAAGAGACCCAGTACTTC.

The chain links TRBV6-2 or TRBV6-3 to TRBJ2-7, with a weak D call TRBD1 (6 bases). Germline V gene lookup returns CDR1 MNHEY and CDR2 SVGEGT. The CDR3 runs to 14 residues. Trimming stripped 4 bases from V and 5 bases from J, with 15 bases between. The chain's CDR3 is CASSSPGTSDEQYF. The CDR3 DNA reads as TGTGCCAGCAGTTCCCCCGGGACATCGGACGAGCAGTACTTC.

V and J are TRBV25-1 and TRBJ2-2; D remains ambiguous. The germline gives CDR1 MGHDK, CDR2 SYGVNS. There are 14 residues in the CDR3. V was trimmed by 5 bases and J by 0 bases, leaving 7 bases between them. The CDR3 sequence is CASSKSANTGELFF. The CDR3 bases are TGTGCCAGCAGTAAATCAGCGAACACCGGGGAGCTGTTTTTT.

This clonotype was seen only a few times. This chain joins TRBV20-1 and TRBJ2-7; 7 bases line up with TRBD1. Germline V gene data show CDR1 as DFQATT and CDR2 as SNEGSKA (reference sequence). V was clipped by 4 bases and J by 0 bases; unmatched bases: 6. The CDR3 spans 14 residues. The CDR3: CSATLGGLSYEQYF. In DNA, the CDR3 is TGCAGTGCTACTTTAGGGGGCCTCTCCTACGAGCAGTACTTC.

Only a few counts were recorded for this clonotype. CDR3 sequence: CASSRGGGDTGELFF. The DNA for the CDR3 is TGCGCCAGCAGCCGAGGCGGAGGGGACACCGGGGAGCTGTTTTTT. The chain recombines TRBV5-1 with TRBJ2-2, with TRBD2 as a possible D gene (6 bases). The CDR3 length is 15 residues. The germline V gene encodes CDR1 SGHRS and CDR2 YFSETQ. V was pared by 4 bases and J by 3 bases, with 13 bases between.

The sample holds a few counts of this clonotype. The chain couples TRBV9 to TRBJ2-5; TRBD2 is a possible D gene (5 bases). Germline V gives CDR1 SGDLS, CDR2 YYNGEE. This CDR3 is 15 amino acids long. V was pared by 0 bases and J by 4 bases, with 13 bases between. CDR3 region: CASSVDSAQSETQYF. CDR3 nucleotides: TGTGCCAGCAGCGTAGATAGCGCTCAGTCAGAGACCCAGTACTTC.

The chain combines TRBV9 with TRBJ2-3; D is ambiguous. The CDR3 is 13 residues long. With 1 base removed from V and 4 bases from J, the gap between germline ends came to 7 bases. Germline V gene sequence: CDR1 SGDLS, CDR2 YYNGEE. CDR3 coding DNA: TGTGCCAGCAGCGTATTGTTAGCAGATACGCAGTATTTT. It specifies CASSVLLADTQYF.

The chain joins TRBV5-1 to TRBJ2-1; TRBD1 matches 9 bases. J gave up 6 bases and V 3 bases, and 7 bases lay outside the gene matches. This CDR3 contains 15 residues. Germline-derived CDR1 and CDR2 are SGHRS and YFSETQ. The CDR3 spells CASSSEGQGSNEQFF. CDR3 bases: TGCGCCAGCAGCTCGGAGGGACAGGGCTCCAATGAGCAGTTCTTC.

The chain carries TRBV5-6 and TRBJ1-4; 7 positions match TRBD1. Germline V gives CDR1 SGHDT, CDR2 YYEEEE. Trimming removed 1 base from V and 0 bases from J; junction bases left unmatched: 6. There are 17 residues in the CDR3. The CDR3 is CASSLTGAITTNEKLFF. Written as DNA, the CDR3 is TGTGCCAGCAGCTTGACAGGGGCGATCACAACTAATGAAAAACTGTTTTTT.

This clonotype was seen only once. CDR3 sequence: CASSKDWAGRSDTQYF. The CDR3 DNA reads TGTGCCAGCAGTAAGGACTGGGCGGGGAGATCAGATACGCAGTATTTT. V usage is TRBV6-2 or TRBV6-3 and J usage is TRBJ2-3; a possible D gene is TRBD2 (6 bases). The germline V gene has CDR1 MNHEY and CDR2 SVGEGT. V was clipped by 5 bases and J by 4 bases, with 19 bases between them. The CDR3 spans 16 residues.

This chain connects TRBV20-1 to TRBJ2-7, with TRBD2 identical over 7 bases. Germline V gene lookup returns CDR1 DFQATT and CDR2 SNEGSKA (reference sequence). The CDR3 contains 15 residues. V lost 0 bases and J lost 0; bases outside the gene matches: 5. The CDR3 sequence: CSARDPSGASYEQYF. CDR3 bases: TGCAGTGCTAGAGATCCCAGCGGGGCCTCCTACGAGCAGTACTTC.

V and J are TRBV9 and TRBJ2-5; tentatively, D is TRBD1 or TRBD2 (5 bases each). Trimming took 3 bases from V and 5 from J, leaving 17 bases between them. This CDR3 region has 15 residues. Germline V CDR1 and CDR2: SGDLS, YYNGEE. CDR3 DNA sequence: TGTGCCAGCAGCGAAAATCCAGGGACGGCTGAGACCCAGTACTTC. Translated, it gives CASSENPGTAETQYF.

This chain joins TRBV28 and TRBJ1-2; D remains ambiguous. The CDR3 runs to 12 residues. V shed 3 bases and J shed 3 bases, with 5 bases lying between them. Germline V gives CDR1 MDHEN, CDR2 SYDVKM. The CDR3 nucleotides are TGTGCCAGCAGTTTCGGGTACTATGGCTACACCTTC. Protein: CASSFGYYGYTF.

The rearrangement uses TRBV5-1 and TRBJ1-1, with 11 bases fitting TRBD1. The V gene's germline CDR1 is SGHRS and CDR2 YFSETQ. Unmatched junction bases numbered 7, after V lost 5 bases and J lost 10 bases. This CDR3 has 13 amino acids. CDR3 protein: CASSRGQGGRAFF. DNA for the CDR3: TGCGCCAGCAGTCGGGGACAGGGGGGGCGAGCTTTCTTT.

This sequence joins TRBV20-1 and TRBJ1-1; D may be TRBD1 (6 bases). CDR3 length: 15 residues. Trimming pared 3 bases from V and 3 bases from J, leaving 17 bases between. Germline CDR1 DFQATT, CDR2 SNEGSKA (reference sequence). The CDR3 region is CSARRVGAVDTEAFF. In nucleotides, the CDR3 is TGCAGTGCTAGGAGGGTGGGGGCAGTGGACACTGAAGCTTTCTTT.

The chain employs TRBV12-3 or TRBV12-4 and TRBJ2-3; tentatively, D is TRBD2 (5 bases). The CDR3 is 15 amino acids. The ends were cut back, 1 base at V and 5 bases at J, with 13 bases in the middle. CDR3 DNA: TGTGCCAGCAGTTTAGGCGCTAGCAAAGGAGATACGCAGTATTTT. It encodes CASSLGASKGDTQYF.

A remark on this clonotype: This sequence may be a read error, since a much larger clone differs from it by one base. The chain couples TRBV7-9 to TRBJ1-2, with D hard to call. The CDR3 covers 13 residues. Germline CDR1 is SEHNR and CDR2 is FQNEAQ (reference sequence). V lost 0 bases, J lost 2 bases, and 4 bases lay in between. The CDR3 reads CASSLAHNYGYTF. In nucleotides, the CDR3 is TGTGCCAGCAGCTTAGCACACAACTATGGCTACACCTTC.

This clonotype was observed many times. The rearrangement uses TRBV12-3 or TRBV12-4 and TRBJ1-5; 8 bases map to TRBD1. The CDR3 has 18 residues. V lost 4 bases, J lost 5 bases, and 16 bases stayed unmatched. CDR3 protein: CASSSPPGGRGPDQPQHF. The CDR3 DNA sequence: TGTGCCAGCAGTTCACCCCCGGGAGGCAGGGGGCCTGATCAGCCCCAGCATTTT.

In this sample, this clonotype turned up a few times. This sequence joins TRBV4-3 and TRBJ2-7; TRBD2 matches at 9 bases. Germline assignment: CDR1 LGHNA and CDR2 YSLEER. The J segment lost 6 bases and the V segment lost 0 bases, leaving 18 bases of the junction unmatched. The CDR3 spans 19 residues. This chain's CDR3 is CASSQDTSRGLAGVSEQYF. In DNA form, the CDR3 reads TGCGCCAGCAGCCAAGATACTTCGAGGGGATTAGCGGGAGTAAGCGAGCAGTACTTC.

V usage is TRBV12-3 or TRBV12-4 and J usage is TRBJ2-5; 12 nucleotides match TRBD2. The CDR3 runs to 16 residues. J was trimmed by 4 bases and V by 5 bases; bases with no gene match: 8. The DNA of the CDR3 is TGTGCCAGCAGTCCTAGACTAGCGGGAGAGGCAGAGACCCAGTACTTC. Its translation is CASSPRLAGEAETQYF.

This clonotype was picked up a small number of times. The CDR3 nucleotides are TGTGCCACCAGCTTACAGGGGGACACTGAAGCTTTCTTT. It codes for CATSLQGDTEAFF. V and J are TRBV15 and TRBJ1-1; 8 positions agree with TRBD1. This CDR3 has 13 residues. Trimming cost V 5 bases and J 3 bases; bases outside gene matches: 2. Germline-derived CDR1 and CDR2 are LNHNV and YYDKDF (reference sequence).

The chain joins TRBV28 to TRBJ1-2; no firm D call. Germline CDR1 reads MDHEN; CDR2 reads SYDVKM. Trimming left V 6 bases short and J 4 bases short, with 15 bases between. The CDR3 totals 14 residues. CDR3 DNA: TGTGCCAGCAGAGTGTTGCGGGGTTTCTATGGCTACACCTTC. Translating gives CASRVLRGFYGYTF.

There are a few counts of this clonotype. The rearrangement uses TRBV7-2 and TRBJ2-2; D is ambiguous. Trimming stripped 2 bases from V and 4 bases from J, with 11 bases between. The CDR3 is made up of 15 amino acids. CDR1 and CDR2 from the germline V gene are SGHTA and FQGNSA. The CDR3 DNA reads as TGTGCCAGCAGCTTAAGCGTGCTTATCACCGGGGAGCTGTTTTTT. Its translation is CASSLSVLITGELFF.

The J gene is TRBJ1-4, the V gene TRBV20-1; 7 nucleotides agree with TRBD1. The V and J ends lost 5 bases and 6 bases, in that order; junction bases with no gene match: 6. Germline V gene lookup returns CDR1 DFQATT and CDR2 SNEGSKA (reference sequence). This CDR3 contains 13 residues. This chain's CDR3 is CSAPGTAHEKLFF. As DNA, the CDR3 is TGCAGTGCTCCCGGGACAGCGCATGAAAAACTGTTTTTT.

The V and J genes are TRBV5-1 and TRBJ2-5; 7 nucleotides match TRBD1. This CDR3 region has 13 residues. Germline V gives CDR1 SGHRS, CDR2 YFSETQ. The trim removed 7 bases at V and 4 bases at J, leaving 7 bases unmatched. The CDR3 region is CASQGEIGETQYF. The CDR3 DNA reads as TGCGCCAGCCAGGGGGAAATAGGAGAGACCCAGTACTTC.

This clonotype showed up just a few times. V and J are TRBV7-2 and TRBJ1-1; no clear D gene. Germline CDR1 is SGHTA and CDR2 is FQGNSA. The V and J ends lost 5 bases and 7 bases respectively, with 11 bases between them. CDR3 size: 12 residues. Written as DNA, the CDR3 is TGTGCCAGCAGCGCTCGAGGTGTTGAAGCTTTCTTT. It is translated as CASSARGVEAFF. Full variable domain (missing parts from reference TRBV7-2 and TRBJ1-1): GAGVSQSPSNKVTEKGKDVELRCDPISGHTALYWYRQSLGQGLEFLIYFQGNSAPDKSGLPSDRFSAERTGGSVSTLTIQRTQQEDSAVYLCASSARGVEAFFGQGTRLTVV.

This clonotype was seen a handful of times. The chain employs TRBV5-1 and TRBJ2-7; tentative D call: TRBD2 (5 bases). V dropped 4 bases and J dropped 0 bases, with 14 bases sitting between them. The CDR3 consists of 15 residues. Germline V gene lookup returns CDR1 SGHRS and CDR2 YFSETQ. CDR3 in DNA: TGCGCCAGCAGCCTATCAGCGGCGAGCTCCTACGAGCAGTACTTC. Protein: CASSLSAASSYEQYF. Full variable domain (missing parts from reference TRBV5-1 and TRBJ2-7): KAGVTQTPRYLIKTRGQQVTLSCSPISGHRSVSWYQQTPGQGLQFLFEYFSETQRNKGNFPGRFSGRQFSNSRSEMNVSTLELGDSALYLCASSLSAASSYEQYFGPGTRLTVT.

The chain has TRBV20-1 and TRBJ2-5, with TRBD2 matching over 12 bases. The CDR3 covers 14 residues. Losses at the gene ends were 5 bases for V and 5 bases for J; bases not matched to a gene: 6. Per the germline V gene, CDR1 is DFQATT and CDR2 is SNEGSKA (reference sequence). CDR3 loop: CSALRLAGAETQYF. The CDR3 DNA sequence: TGCAGTGCTCTGAGACTAGCGGGAGCGGAGACCCAGTACTTC.

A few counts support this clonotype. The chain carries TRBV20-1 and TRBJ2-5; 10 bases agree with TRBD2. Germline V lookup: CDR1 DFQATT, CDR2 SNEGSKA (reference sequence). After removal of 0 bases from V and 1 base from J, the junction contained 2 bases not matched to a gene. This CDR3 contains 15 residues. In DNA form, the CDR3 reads TGCAGTGCTAGAGATCCTAGCGGGAGCCAAGAGACCCAGTACTTC. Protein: CSARDPSGSQETQYF.

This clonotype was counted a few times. CDR3: CASSTGNRGFNQPQHF. The CDR3 region has the DNA TGTGCCAGCAGCACCGGGAACAGGGGGTTTAATCAGCCCCAGCATTTT. This chain links TRBV6-2 or TRBV6-3 with TRBJ1-5, with 8 bases fitting TRBD1. The CDR3 consists of 16 residues. Germline CDR1 and CDR2: MNHEY and SVGEGT. The junction had 11 bases not matched to a gene; V was cut back by 6 bases and J by 4 bases.

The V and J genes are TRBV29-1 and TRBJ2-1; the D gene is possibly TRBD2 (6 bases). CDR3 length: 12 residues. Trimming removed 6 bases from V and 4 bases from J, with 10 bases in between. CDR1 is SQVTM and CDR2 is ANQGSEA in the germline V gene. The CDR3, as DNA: TGCAGCGTCAGGAGGGAGTACAATGAGCAGTTCTTC. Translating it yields CSVRREYNEQFF.

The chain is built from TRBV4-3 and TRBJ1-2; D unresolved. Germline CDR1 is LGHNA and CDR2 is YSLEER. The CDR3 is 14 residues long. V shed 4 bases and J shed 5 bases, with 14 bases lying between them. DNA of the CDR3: TGCGCCAGCAGCCCGGACGTATCGCTATATGGCTACACCTTC. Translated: CASSPDVSLYGYTF.